The 9 T cell receptor beta chains presented below share a single source sample, sequenced in a study of identical twins. TCRdb itself ran the 5' RACE reads through MiXCR, one entry per CDR3 protein. The table has some 1,600,000 distinct CDR3 sequences, around 33% seen once. Sequenced: cord blood. These receptors all stem from a newborn girl in good health.

The chain recombines TRBV24-1 with TRBJ2-5; maybe TRBD2 (5 bases). V lost 1 base and J lost 11, with 13 bases in between. The CDR3 is 13 residues long. The germline gives CDR1 KGHDR, CDR2 SFDVKD. CDR3 DNA sequence: TGTGCCACCAGTGATTTTGACGGGAATGAGCAGTACTTC. It yields the protein CATSDFDGNEQYF.

The chain employs TRBV18 and TRBJ1-2, with unresolved D. V was shortened by 1 base and J by 4 bases, with 10 bases between the two germline ends. Germline V gives CDR1 KGHSH, CDR2 LQKENI. This CDR3 comprises 14 residues. For the CDR3, the DNA is TGTGCCAGCTCACCACTGGAAAGCGTCTATGGCTACACCTTC. Protein: CASSPLESVYGYTF.

This clonotype was detected only a few times. This chain joins TRBV20-1 and TRBJ2-2, with 11 nucleotides matching TRBD2. Losses at the gene ends were 2 bases for V and 4 bases for J; bases not matched to a gene: 9. This CDR3 contains 17 residues. Germline CDR1 is DFQATT and CDR2 is SNEGSKA (reference sequence). The CDR3 DNA follows: TGCAGTGCTAGACGTCGGGCTAGCGGGGGGATCACCGGGGAGCTGTTTTTT. Protein sequence: CSARRRASGGITGELFF.

The J gene is TRBJ2-3, the V gene TRBV28; 12 bases fit TRBD2. The CDR3 runs to 18 residues. Trimming removed 3 bases from V and 2 bases from J; junction bases left unmatched: 9. Germline loops: CDR1 MDHEN, CDR2 SYDVKM. The DNA of the CDR3 is TGTGCCAGCAGTTTTTTACTAGCGGGAGGTGGGGCCACAGATACGCAGTATTTT. Its translation is CASSFLLAGGGATDTQYF. The full variable domain, its missing parts supplied by reference TRBV28 and TRBJ2-3, is DVKVTQSSRYLVKRTGEKVFLECVQDMDHENMFWYRQDPGLGLRLIYFSYDVKMKEKGDIPEGYSVSREKKERFSLILESASTNQTSMYLCASSFLLAGGGATDTQYFGPGTRLTVL.

The chain recombines TRBV18 with TRBJ2-7; a possible D gene is TRBD1 (6 bases). V lost 0 bases to trimming and J lost 3 bases, with 9 bases between them. Germline values: CDR1 KGHSH, CDR2 LQKENI. CDR3 length equals 14 residues. The CDR3 DNA reads TGTGCCAGCTCACCACCGAACAGGGACTACGAGCAGTACTTC. This codes for CASSPPNRDYEQYF.

Only a few counts were recorded for this clonotype. The J gene is TRBJ1-2, the V gene TRBV10-3; TRBD1 matches at 7 bases. This CDR3 region has 14 residues. The trim removed 6 bases at V and 4 bases at J, leaving 8 bases unmatched. Germline V gene data show CDR1 as ENHRY and CDR2 as SYGVKD. CDR3 DNA: TGTGCCATCAGCACCAGGGGGGATAGCTATGGCTACACCTTC. It translates to CAISTRGDSYGYTF.

This clonotype has only a few counts. The chain links TRBV15 to TRBJ1-2; a weak D match, TRBD1 (5 bases). The V gene's germline CDR1 is LNHNV and CDR2 YYDKDF (reference sequence). The CDR3 runs to 18 residues. V was pared by 0 bases and J by 7 bases, with 24 bases between. In DNA, the CDR3 is TGTGCCACCAGCAGAGATCTGATAATATCCAGGGCGGAATCTGGCTACACCTTC. Translated: CATSRDLIISRAESGYTF.

The V call is TRBV20-1, the J call TRBJ1-5; D may be TRBD1 (6 bases). Germline CDR1 reads DFQATT; CDR2 reads SNEGSKA (reference sequence). This CDR3 contains 13 residues. Deletions cut 6 bases from V and 9 bases from J, with 18 bases between. The CDR3 sequence: CSAHRTVNWPQHF. CDR3 DNA: TGCAGTGCCCACAGGACAGTTAATTGGCCCCAGCATTTT.

V and J are TRBV5-1 and TRBJ2-1; weak D call: TRBD2 (7 bases). Germline V gene sequence: CDR1 SGHRS, CDR2 YFSETQ. CDR3 length equals 16 residues. V dropped 0 bases and J dropped 3 bases, with 13 bases sitting between them. The CDR3 coding sequence is TGCGCCAGCAGCTTGGTGCGGGGGCTATACTACAATGAGCAGTTCTTC. Protein sequence: CASSLVRGLYYNEQFF.